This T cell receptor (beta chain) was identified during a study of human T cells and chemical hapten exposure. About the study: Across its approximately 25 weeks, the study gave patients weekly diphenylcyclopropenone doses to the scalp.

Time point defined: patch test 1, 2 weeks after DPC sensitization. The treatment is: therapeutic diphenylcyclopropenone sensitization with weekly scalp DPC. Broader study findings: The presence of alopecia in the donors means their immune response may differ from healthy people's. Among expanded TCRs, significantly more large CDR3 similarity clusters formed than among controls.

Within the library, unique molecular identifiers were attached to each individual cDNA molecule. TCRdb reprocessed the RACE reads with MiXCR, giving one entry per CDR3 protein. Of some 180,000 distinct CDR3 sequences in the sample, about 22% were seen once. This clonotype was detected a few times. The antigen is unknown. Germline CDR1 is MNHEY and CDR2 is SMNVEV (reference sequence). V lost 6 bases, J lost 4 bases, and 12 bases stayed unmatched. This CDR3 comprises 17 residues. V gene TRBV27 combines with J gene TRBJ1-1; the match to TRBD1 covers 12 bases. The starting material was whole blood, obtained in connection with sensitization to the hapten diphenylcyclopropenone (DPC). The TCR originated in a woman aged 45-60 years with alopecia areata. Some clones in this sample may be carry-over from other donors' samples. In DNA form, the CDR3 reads TGTGCCAGCAGCTCCCAGGGGGACAGGGGGCCACGCACTGAAGCTTTCTTT. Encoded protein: CASSSQGDRGPRTEAFF.